This T cell receptor beta chain originates from a study of cytomegalovirus exposure and HLA in healthy donors. CDR3 length: 14 amino acids. The V gene lost 3 bases and the J gene lost 3 bases, with 9 bases spanning the gap. CDR1 is MNHNS and CDR2 is SASEGT in the germline V gene. The table came from immunoSEQ multiplex PCR; TCRdb's copy has only in-frame clones and leaves some out. The sample carries 150,000 to 200,000 clones, around four fifths recorded once. This clonotype was obtained from a man between 18 and 29 years old in good health and CMV-seropositive. The chain links TRBV6-1 to TRBJ2-1; D is undetermined. The sequenced sample consisted of PBMCs. The CDR3 spells CASSDGQFYNEQFF. CDR3 nucleotides: TGTGCCAGCAGTGATGGGCAATTCTACAATGAGCAGTTCTTC.